This T cell receptor beta chain was captured by sequencing in a study of shared clonotypes between healthy human individuals. Study conclusions and caveats: All-four-donor shared clonotypes had higher generation probabilities than non-shared clonotypes did. A handful of donors held about 5% of naive CD4 clonotypes in common. Clonotype sharing across donors was expected to vary with sequencing depth.

As concerns this clone: The antigen is undetermined.

This CDR3 spans 14 amino acids. The V segment lost 6 bases and the J segment 4 bases; nucleotides outside the gene matches: 9. Germline CDR1 reads SQVTM; CDR2 reads ANQGSEA. Method: immunoSEQ multiplex PCR; TCRdb's copy keeps in-frame clones and lacks some. The sample has about 1.5 million clones, around 97% seen once. The receptor was isolated from a man aged 25 to 40 in good health. The chain employs TRBV29-1 and TRBJ2-5; 9 nucleotides match TRBD2. Input material: naive CD4+ T cells sorted from blood. Documented subset: CD45RA+ positively selected. The DNA of the CDR3 is TGCAGCGTCGATATTAGCGGGAGCGGAGAGACCCAGTACTTC. It specifies CSVDISGSGETQYF.